This paragraph covers one T cell receptor (beta chain) sequence. Its antigen is unidentified. Looked up from germline, CDR1 is LNHDA and CDR2 is SQIVND (reference sequence). The CDR3 contains 15 residues. The V gene lost 1 base and the J gene lost 0 bases, with 9 bases spanning the gap. The data originate from a study of shared clonotypes between healthy human individuals. General study findings and limits: Measured sharing among donors was expected to vary with sequencing depth. Some naive CD4 clonotypes, around 4.7%, turned up in common across a few donors.

As defined, naive CD8 cells were CD45RO-negative and positively selected for CCR7, with terminally differentiated effector memory CD45RA+ cells excluded. The sorted-subset replicate PCRs were given approximately 190 ng DNA, which is roughly 30,000 T cell genomes. Using immunoSEQ multiplex PCR, the repertoire was profiled, and TCRdb retains in-frame clones only, with some absent. The sample carries about 2,100,000 clones, under 95% recorded once. Material: naive CD8+ T cells from PBMCs. This clonotype was obtained from a man aged 18-30 years in good health. Some clones in this sample may be carry-over from other donors' samples. The chain uses TRBV19 and TRBJ1-1; D ambiguous. The CDR3 nucleotides are TGTGCCAGTAGTATAGTAGCGGTCATGAACACTGAAGCTTTCTTT. As protein: CASSIVAVMNTEAFF. The variable domain in full, with the rest retrieved from reference TRBV19 and TRBJ1-1, is DGGITQSPKYLFRKEGQNVTLSCEQNLNHDAMYWYRQDPGQGLRLIYYSQIVNDFQKGDIAEGYSVSREKKESFPLTVTSAQKNPTAFYLCASSIVAVMNTEAFFGQGTRLTVV.